This TCR beta chain is from a study of shared clonotypes between healthy human individuals. Notes on this clone: Its specificity is unknown.

Study results and limitations: A few donors showed sharing of 4.5% to 5% of naive CD4 clonotypes.

Naive CD8 cells were CD45RO-negative, positively selected for CCR7, excluding terminally differentiated effector memory CD45RA+ cells. Here immunoSEQ multiplex PCR was the method, and the copy in TCRdb shows in-frame clones only, minus some. Of around 560,000 clones in the sample, roughly 95% were seen once. This clonotype was obtained from a woman in her thirties in good health. Sequenced input: naive CD8+ T cells sorted from blood.

The CDR3 is CASSRFEPYLSRTDTQYF. The DNA for the CDR3 is TGTGCCAGCAGCCGTTTTGAACCCTACCTATCACGCACAGATACGCAGTATTTT. The chain is built from TRBV5-6 and TRBJ2-3; no clear D. This CDR3 spans 18 amino acids. V lost 4 bases, J lost 1 base, and 22 bases lay in between. Germline loops: CDR1 SGHDT, CDR2 YYEEEE.